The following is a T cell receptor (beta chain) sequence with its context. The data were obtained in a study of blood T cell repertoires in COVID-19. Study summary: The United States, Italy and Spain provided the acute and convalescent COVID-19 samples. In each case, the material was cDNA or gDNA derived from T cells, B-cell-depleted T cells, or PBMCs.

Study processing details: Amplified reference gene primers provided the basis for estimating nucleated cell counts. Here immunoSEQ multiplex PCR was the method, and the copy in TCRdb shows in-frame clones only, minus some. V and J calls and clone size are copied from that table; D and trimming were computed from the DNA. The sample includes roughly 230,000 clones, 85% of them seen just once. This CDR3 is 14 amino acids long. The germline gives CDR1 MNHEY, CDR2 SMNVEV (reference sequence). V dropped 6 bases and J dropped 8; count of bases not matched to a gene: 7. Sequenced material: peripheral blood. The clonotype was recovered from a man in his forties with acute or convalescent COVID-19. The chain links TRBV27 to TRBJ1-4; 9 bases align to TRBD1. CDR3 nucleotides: TGTGCCAGCAGGGGACAGGGTACGGGAGAAAAACTGTTTTTT. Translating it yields CASRGQGTGEKLFF. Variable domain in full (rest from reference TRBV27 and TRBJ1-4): EAQVTQNPRYLITVTGKKLTVTCSQNMNHEYMSWYRQDPGLGLRQIYYSMNVEVTDKGDVPEGYKVSRKEKRNFPLILESPSPNQTSLYFCASRGQGTGEKLFFGSGTQLSVL.